The present T cell receptor beta chain was sequenced within a study of shared clonotypes between healthy human individuals. Memory CD4+ cells were the fraction left after CD45RA+ naive selection. Template for every sorted-subset replicate PCR totaled 150 to 250 ng DNA, 25,000 to 35,000 T cell genomes. Here immunoSEQ multiplex PCR was the method, and the copy in TCRdb shows in-frame clones only, minus some. The sample lists about 2 million clones, 95% occurring once. The specimen sequenced was naive CD4+ T cells sorted from blood. Specified subset: CD45RA+ positively selected. This clonotype was sampled from a man in his late teens or twenties in good health.

The CDR3: CAWSVGGPVEAFF. In nucleotides, the CDR3 is TGTGCCTGGAGTGTAGGGGGGCCAGTAGAAGCTTTCTTT. V usage is TRBV30 and J usage is TRBJ1-1, with D perhaps TRBD1 (6 bases). CDR3 length equals 13 residues. Deletions cut 0 bases from V and 8 bases from J, with 13 bases between. CDR1 and CDR2 (germline): GTSNPN, SVGIG (reference sequence).